This T cell receptor (beta chain) appears in the sequencing data of a study of T cell repertoires in cytomegalovirus infection. Study-wide points: The response measured ex vivo was dominated by TCR beta clonotypes (HLA-C-restricted and CMV-specific).

Notes on this clonotype: No antigen is known for it.

Trimming cost V 4 bases and J 4 bases; bases outside gene matches: 6. The CDR3 sequence is 14 residues long. Germline CDR1 reads DFQATT; CDR2 reads SNEGSKA (reference sequence). Each CDR3 protein is one row after TCRdb ran MiXCR on the reads. The sample contains 800,000 to 950,000 distinct CDR3 sequences, approximately 29% of which appear only once. The J gene is TRBJ1-2, the V gene TRBV20-1, with TRBD1 matching over 10 bases. Source: cultured CD8+ T cells from PBMCs, taken from culture after CMV antigen stimulation. This TCR was recovered from a human donor in good health (CMV status not recorded). Some clones in this sample may be carry-over from other donors' samples. Here the CDR3 reads CSAKVTGGLYGYTF. The CDR3, as DNA: TGCAGTGCTAAGGTGACAGGGGGCCTCTATGGCTACACCTTC.